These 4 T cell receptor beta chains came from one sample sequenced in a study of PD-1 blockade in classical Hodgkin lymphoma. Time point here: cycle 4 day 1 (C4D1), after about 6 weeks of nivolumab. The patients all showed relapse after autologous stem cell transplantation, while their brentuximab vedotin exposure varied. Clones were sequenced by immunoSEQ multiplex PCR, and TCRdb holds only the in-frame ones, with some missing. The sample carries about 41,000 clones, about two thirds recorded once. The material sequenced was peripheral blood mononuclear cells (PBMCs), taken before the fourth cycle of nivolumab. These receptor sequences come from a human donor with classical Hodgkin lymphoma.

The CDR3 DNA sequence: TGCGCCAGCAGCCCCGAACGGGGTCGCAATCAGCCCCAGCATTTT. Encoded protein: CASSPERGRNQPQHF. The chain uses TRBV4-1 and TRBJ1-5; D is unresolved. The germline V and J ends were trimmed by 4 bases and 2 bases, with 12 bases remaining between them. The CDR3 is made up of 15 amino acids. Per germline, CDR1 MGHRA and CDR2 YSYEKL.

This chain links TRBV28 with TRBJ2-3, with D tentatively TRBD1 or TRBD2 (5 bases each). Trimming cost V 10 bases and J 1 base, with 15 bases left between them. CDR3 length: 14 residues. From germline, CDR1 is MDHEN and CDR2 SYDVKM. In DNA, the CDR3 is TGTGCCATCGGAGGACACACACGCACAGATACGCAGTATTTT. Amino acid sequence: CAIGGHTRTDTQYF.

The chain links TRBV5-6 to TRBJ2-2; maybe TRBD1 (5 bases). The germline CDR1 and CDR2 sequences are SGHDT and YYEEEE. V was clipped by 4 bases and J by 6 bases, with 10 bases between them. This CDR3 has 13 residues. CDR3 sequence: CASSQLQAGELFF. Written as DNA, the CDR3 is TGTGCCAGCAGCCAATTACAGGCCGGGGAGCTGTTTTTT.

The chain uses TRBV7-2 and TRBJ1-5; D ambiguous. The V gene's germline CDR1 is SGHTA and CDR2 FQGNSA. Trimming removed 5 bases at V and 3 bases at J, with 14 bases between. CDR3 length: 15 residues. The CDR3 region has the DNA TGTGCCAGCAGCAACCTTCCGGGCTCCAATCAGCCCCAGCATTTT. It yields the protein CASSNLPGSNQPQHF. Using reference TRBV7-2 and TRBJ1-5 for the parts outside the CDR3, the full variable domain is GAGVSQSPSNKVTEKGKDVELRCDPISGHTALYWYRQSLGQGLEFLIYFQGNSAPDKSGLPSDRFSAERTGGSVSTLTIQRTQQEDSAVYLCASSNLPGSNQPQHFGDGTRLSIL.